This is a list of T cell receptor beta chains from one sample in a study of cytomegalovirus exposure and HLA in healthy donors. Sequenced by immunoSEQ multiplex PCR; TCRdb stores in-frame clones only, minus some. The sample carries 220,000 or so clones, around four fifths recorded once. The material sequenced was PBMCs. The receptors here all came from a woman in her 40s in good health and CMV-seronegative. The CDR3 runs from the conserved cysteine through the conserved F or W. Each record gives: clone size, D gene, J gene, V gene, CDR3 protein, CDR3 DNA. A D gene is named only where the DNA matches it firmly. Rows give clone size only sometimes, using once, few, many, or a class for an expanded clone.

clone_size: NA; d_call: NA; j_call: TRBJ2-7; v_call: TRBV28; cdr3_aa: CASSPGFSYEQYF; cdr3_nt: TGTGCCAGCAGCCCAGGATTCTCCTACGAGCAGTACTTC
clone_size: few; d_call: NA; j_call: TRBJ2-7; v_call: TRBV28; cdr3_aa: CASRPFYGGSYEQYF; cdr3_nt: TGTGCCAGCAGGCCCTTTTACGGGGGTTCCTACGAGCAGTACTTC
clone_size: NA; d_call: NA; j_call: TRBJ2-7; v_call: TRBV28; cdr3_aa: CASSLYSSYEQYF; cdr3_nt: TGTGCCAGCAGTTTATACTCGAGCTACGAGCAGTACTTC
clone_size: NA; d_call: NA; j_call: TRBJ2-7; v_call: TRBV10-2; cdr3_aa: CASSETGPYEQYF; cdr3_nt: TGCGCCAGCAGTGAGACAGGACCCTACGAGCAGTACTTC
clone_size: NA; d_call: NA; j_call: TRBJ2-7; v_call: TRBV12-2; cdr3_aa: CASRLMSLAGDLSYEQYF; cdr3_nt: TGTGCAAGTCGCTTAATGAGTCTGGCGGGAGACCTCTCCTACGAGCAGTACTTC
clone_size: NA; d_call: NA; j_call: TRBJ1-5; v_call: TRBV6-1; cdr3_aa: CASRMSGNQPQHF; cdr3_nt: TGTGCCAGCAGAATGTCCGGGAATCAGCCCCAGCATTTT
clone_size: NA; d_call: NA; j_call: TRBJ2-3; v_call: TRBV6-4; cdr3_aa: CASSGSLTDTQYF; cdr3_nt: TGTGCCAGCAGTGGGAGTCTCACAGATACGCAGTATTTT
clone_size: NA; d_call: TRBD2; j_call: TRBJ2-5; v_call: TRBV7-9; cdr3_aa: CASSGSGRETQYF; cdr3_nt: TGTGCCAGCAGCGGTAGCGGGAGAGAGACCCAGTACTTC
clone_size: NA; d_call: NA; j_call: TRBJ1-6; v_call: TRBV7-9; cdr3_aa: CASSPPRSSYNSPLHF; cdr3_nt: TGTGCCAGCAGCCCCCCAAGGAGCTCCTATAATTCACCCCTCCACTTT
clone_size: NA; d_call: NA; j_call: TRBJ1-5; v_call: TRBV7-2; cdr3_aa: CASSKWGGASGSNQPQHF; cdr3_nt: TGTGCCAGCAGCAAGTGGGGGGGGGCAAGTGGAAGCAATCAGCCCCAGCATTTT
clone_size: NA; d_call: NA; j_call: TRBJ1-5; v_call: TRBV30; cdr3_aa: CAWSVFSDQPQHF; cdr3_nt: TGTGCCTGGAGTGTATTTTCGGATCAGCCCCAGCATTTT
clone_size: NA; d_call: TRBD1; j_call: TRBJ1-4; v_call: TRBV5-1; cdr3_aa: CASGRDSRIEKLFF; cdr3_nt: TGCGCCAGCGGGCGGGACAGTCGGATTGAAAAACTGTTTTTT
clone_size: NA; d_call: TRBD1; j_call: TRBJ1-1; v_call: TRBV5-1; cdr3_aa: CASSFGTGERGTEAFF; cdr3_nt: TGCGCCAGCAGCTTTGGGACAGGGGAGAGAGGCACTGAAGCTTTCTTT
clone_size: NA; d_call: NA; j_call: TRBJ1-5; v_call: TRBV21-1; cdr3_aa: CAIDRGNQPQHF; cdr3_nt: TGTGCCATTGACAGGGGCAATCAGCCCCAGCATTTT
clone_size: NA; d_call: NA; j_call: TRBJ2-3; v_call: TRBV21-1; cdr3_aa: CASSLISGGETQGLCTDTQYF; cdr3_nt: TGTGCCAGCAGCCTGATCTCGGGGGGGGAAACGCAGGGGCTCTGCACAGATACGCAGTATTTT
clone_size: NA; d_call: NA; j_call: TRBJ2-3; v_call: TRBV7-9; cdr3_aa: CASSLVVAGHGTDTQYF; cdr3_nt: TGTGCCAGCAGCTTAGTTGTTGCGGGGCACGGTACAGATACGCAGTATTTT
clone_size: NA; d_call: NA; j_call: TRBJ2-7; v_call: TRBV5-1; cdr3_aa: CASSSDTSYEQYF; cdr3_nt: TGCGCCAGCAGCTCCGACACCTCCTACGAGCAGTACTTC
clone_size: NA; d_call: NA; j_call: TRBJ2-3; v_call: TRBV7-9; cdr3_aa: CASSLGGLGSDTQYF; cdr3_nt: TGTGCCAGCAGCTTAGGGGGCCTAGGGTCAGATACGCAGTATTTT
clone_size: NA; d_call: TRBD1; j_call: TRBJ1-2; v_call: TRBV28; cdr3_aa: CASGGQGAMGYTF; cdr3_nt: TGTGCCAGCGGAGGACAGGGGGCGATGGGCTACACCTTC
clone_size: NA; d_call: TRBD1; j_call: TRBJ1-5; v_call: TRBV30; cdr3_aa: CAWSGTGHQPQHF; cdr3_nt: TGTGCCTGGAGTGGGACAGGACATCAGCCCCAGCATTTT
clone_size: NA; d_call: TRBD1; j_call: TRBJ2-1; v_call: TRBV11-2; cdr3_aa: CASSLVNTDRGQFF; cdr3_nt: TGTGCCAGCAGCTTAGTGAACACGGACAGGGGGCAGTTCTTC
clone_size: NA; d_call: TRBD2; j_call: TRBJ2-1; v_call: TRBV30; cdr3_aa: CAWSTSGTNRLGQFF; cdr3_nt: TGTGCCTGGAGTACCTCCGGGACTAACCGGTTGGGGCAGTTCTTC
clone_size: NA; d_call: TRBD1; j_call: TRBJ2-4; v_call: TRBV5-1; cdr3_aa: CASSPDRGGRAKNIQYF; cdr3_nt: TGCGCCAGCAGCCCCGACCGAGGGGGCAGGGCCAAAAACATTCAGTACTTC
clone_size: NA; d_call: NA; j_call: TRBJ2-5; v_call: TRBV27; cdr3_aa: CASRPQGNQETQYF; cdr3_nt: TGTGCCAGCAGACCCCAGGGTAACCAAGAGACCCAGTACTTC
clone_size: few; d_call: NA; j_call: TRBJ1-5; v_call: TRBV19; cdr3_aa: CASSFQGGNQPQHF; cdr3_nt: TGTGCCAGTAGTTTCCAGGGTGGCAATCAGCCCCAGCATTTT
clone_size: once; d_call: NA; j_call: TRBJ2-3; v_call: TRBV7-8; cdr3_aa: CASIAGTSTDTQYF; cdr3_nt: TGTGCCAGCATAGCAGGGACTAGCACAGATACGCAGTATTTT
clone_size: NA; d_call: TRBD1; j_call: TRBJ1-4; v_call: TRBV28; cdr3_aa: CASSNGQGAGEKLFF; cdr3_nt: TGTGCCAGCAGTAACGGACAGGGGGCGGGTGAAAAACTGTTTTTT
clone_size: once; d_call: NA; j_call: TRBJ2-2; v_call: TRBV2; cdr3_aa: CASNPVGTGELFF; cdr3_nt: TGTGCCAGCAACCCAGTCGGGACCGGGGAGCTGTTTTTT
clone_size: once; d_call: TRBD2; j_call: TRBJ2-5; v_call: TRBV7-9; cdr3_aa: CASSSTASGGGTQYF; cdr3_nt: TGTGCCAGCAGCTCGACGGCTAGCGGGGGGGGGACCCAGTACTTC
clone_size: once; d_call: TRBD2; j_call: TRBJ2-7; v_call: TRBV19; cdr3_aa: CASSIDSGTSGYYEQYF; cdr3_nt: TGTGCCAGTAGTATAGACTCCGGGACTAGCGGTTACTACGAGCAGTACTTC
clone_size: few; d_call: TRBD1; j_call: TRBJ2-3; v_call: TRBV6-5; cdr3_aa: CASSYSQGGRTQYF; cdr3_nt: TGTGCCAGCAGTTACAGCCAAGGGGGCCGTACGCAGTATTTT
clone_size: NA; d_call: TRBD1; j_call: TRBJ1-5; v_call: TRBV19; cdr3_aa: CASSWGLGQGRNQPQHF; cdr3_nt: TGTGCCAGTAGTTGGGGATTGGGACAGGGTCGCAATCAGCCCCAGCATTTT
clone_size: few; d_call: TRBD1; j_call: TRBJ2-6; v_call: TRBV27; cdr3_aa: CASSRQGAGGANVLTF; cdr3_nt: TGTGCCAGCAGTAGACAGGGGGCTGGTGGGGCCAACGTCCTGACTTTC
clone_size: NA; d_call: NA; j_call: TRBJ1-5; v_call: TRBV7-2; cdr3_aa: CASSGRGFNQPQHF; cdr3_nt: TGTGCCAGCAGCGGAAGGGGATTCAATCAGCCCCAGCATTTT
clone_size: few; d_call: NA; j_call: TRBJ1-1; v_call: TRBV29-1; cdr3_aa: CSVEWGGSEAFF; cdr3_nt: TGCAGCGTTGAGTGGGGAGGATCTGAAGCTTTCTTT
clone_size: NA; d_call: TRBD2; j_call: TRBJ2-7; v_call: TRBV5-4; cdr3_aa: CASSLGLAGGPPSYEQYF; cdr3_nt: TGTGCCAGCAGCTTGGGACTAGCGGGAGGACCCCCTTCCTACGAGCAGTACTTC
clone_size: NA; d_call: TRBD2; j_call: TRBJ2-1; v_call: TRBV5-4; cdr3_aa: CASSPPGLADNTRFF; cdr3_nt: TGTGCCAGCAGCCCCCCCGGCCTAGCGGACAATACCCGGTTCTTC
clone_size: few; d_call: NA; j_call: TRBJ1-1; v_call: TRBV28; cdr3_aa: CASSSFLGARTEAFF; cdr3_nt: TGTGCCAGCAGCTCGTTTCTGGGGGCGAGAACTGAAGCTTTCTTT
clone_size: NA; d_call: NA; j_call: TRBJ2-7; v_call: TRBV7-9; cdr3_aa: CSSRDSGYEQYF; cdr3_nt: TGTTCCAGCAGAGACTCAGGGTACGAGCAGTACTTC